This T cell receptor beta chain was profiled in a study of T cell clonotyping in hematopoietic cell transplantation. General study results and limits: At the given depth, recipient repertoires were over 95% de novo clonotypes. Higher Inverse Simpson Index values in graft donor and pretransplant recipient predicted broader posttransplant TCR diversity. CD4 and CD8 repertoire contributions could not be separated without sorting.

With regard to this clone: Its cognate antigen is unknown.

Clones were read by immunoSEQ multiplex PCR, and TCRdb kept only the in-frame ones, dropping some. The sample lists more than 65,000 clones; over 90% were seen once. Germline CDR1 SQVTM, CDR2 ANQGSEA. This CDR3 spans 12 amino acids. The ends were cut back, 7 bases at V and 9 bases at J, with 16 bases in the middle. Sequenced: peripheral blood mononuclear cells. V gene TRBV29-1 combines with J gene TRBJ2-1; TRBD1 might be the D (6 bases). The TCR comes from a man in his fifties in good health. Some clones in this sample may be carry-over from other donors' samples. The CDR3 sequence is CSAGVVGSEQFF. The DNA of the CDR3 is TGCAGCGCAGGGGTCGTAGGGAGTGAGCAGTTCTTC.